The clone carrying this T cell receptor beta chain occurred a few times. RNA transcripts were the template for amplifying TCR beta CDR3 regions. The HTBI primer set was used in a first-round RT-PCR of the TCR CDR3. MiXCR, run by TCRdb on the multiplex PCR reads, gives a single entry per CDR3 protein. The repertoire includes 800,000 or so distinct CDR3 sequences, 35% to 45% of them detected once, and 8% to 9% sits in the top ten. This specimen comes from a study of T cells in Graves' hyperthyroidism and ophthalmopathy. Looked up from germline, CDR1 is SGHRS and CDR2 is YFSETQ. Trimming stripped 0 bases from V and 4 bases from J, with 14 bases between. The CDR3 is 15 residues long.

This clonotype was sampled from a man younger than 35 with Graves' hyperthyroidism. What was sequenced was blood. The V gene is TRBV5-1, the J gene TRBJ2-7; the D gene is possibly TRBD2 (7 bases). The CDR3 DNA follows: TGCGCCAGCAGCTTGGGTCGGGGGGCACTATACGAGCAGTACTTC. Protein: CASSLGRGALYEQYF.